A single sample is the source of the 10 T cell receptor beta chains below, sequenced in a study of T-cell reconstitution after alpha-beta-depleted transplantation in children listed by TCRdb under 2016. The protocol used for the library was PCR. Sequencing was carried out with an Illumina HiSeq 2500. TCR library preparation used molecular barcoding, with unique molecular identifiers applied to normalize quantification of the TCRbeta repertoire. TCRdb ran its own pipeline on the public reads, namely fastp trimming at Q25 and MiXCR clone calling, and kept in-frame beta chains. A single entry per CDR3 protein holds the most common genes and DNA from its merged rows. Recorded for this sample are a few hundred thousand distinct CDR3 sequences; around 13% of them occurred a single time. The top ten clones comprise 5% to 6% of the sample. The sample here was PBMCs from the stem cell graft donor, taken from the stem cell graft. The receptors come from a human donor who donated a stem cell graft to a child with combined immunodeficiency.

The CDR3 DNA reads as TGCGCCAGCAGCCAAGGACTAGCGGGAGCGAACACCGGGGAGCTGTTTTTT. This encodes CASSQGLAGANTGELFF. The gene calls are TRBV4-3 and TRBJ2-2; 12 nucleotides align to TRBD2. The V and J ends lost 1 base and 0 bases, in that order; junction bases with no gene match: 0. The germline CDR1 and CDR2 sequences are LGHNA and YSLEER. This CDR3 is 17 amino acids long.

The chain joins TRBV29-1 to TRBJ2-7, with TRBD2 matching over 10 bases. The CDR3 consists of 14 residues. V was pared by 6 bases and J by 0 bases, with 5 bases of the junction left unmatched. Per germline, CDR1 SQVTM and CDR2 ANQGSEA. The CDR3 DNA is TGCAGCGTAGAGCGGGAGGGAAGCTCCTACGAGCAGTACTTC. Protein: CSVEREGSSYEQYF.

The rearrangement links TRBV20-1 to TRBJ1-1; 10 bases agree with TRBD1. The CDR3 contains 15 residues. The V gene end was trimmed by 3 bases and the J gene end by 3 bases; junction bases not matched to a gene: 7. Germline loops: CDR1 DFQATT, CDR2 SNEGSKA (reference sequence). The CDR3 reads CSARGGTGVHTEAFF. As DNA, the CDR3 is TGCAGTGCTAGGGGCGGGACAGGGGTGCACACTGAAGCTTTCTTT.

The V and J genes are TRBV12-3 or TRBV12-4 and TRBJ1-2, with 10 nucleotides matching TRBD1. V gave up 3 bases and J gave up 6 bases; unmatched junction bases: 1. CDR3 length equals 13 residues. The CDR3 here is CASSFGQGDGYTF. In DNA, the CDR3 is TGTGCCAGCAGTTTCGGACAGGGGGATGGCTACACCTTC.

This clonotype has a count of ten or more. The rearrangement links TRBV12-3 or TRBV12-4 to TRBJ2-3; TRBD2 matches 11 bases. The junction had 3 bases not matched to a gene; V was cut back by 3 bases and J by 4 bases. The CDR3 sequence is 15 residues long. CDR3 amino acids: CASSFLAGGSDTQYF. DNA for the CDR3: TGTGCCAGCAGTTTCTTAGCGGGAGGGTCAGATACGCAGTATTTT.

This clonotype was counted only a few times. The J gene is TRBJ1-2, the V gene TRBV27; 8 nucleotides line up with TRBD1. Germline trimming cut 3 bases from V and 7 bases from J; bases unmatched to any gene: 7. CDR3 length: 14 residues. Germline V CDR1 and CDR2: MNHEY, SMNVEV (reference sequence). In DNA, the CDR3 is TGTGCCAGCAGTTTTTCTCAGGGGGCCCCTGGCTACACCTTC. It translates to CASSFSQGAPGYTF.

The chain couples TRBV20-1 to TRBJ2-7; 11 bases match TRBD2. The CDR3 totals 16 residues. V lost 6 bases and J lost 1; bases outside the gene matches: 11. Germline V gene sequence: CDR1 DFQATT, CDR2 SNEGSKA (reference sequence). The CDR3: CSARDVLAGVSYEQYF. CDR3 nucleotides: TGCAGTGCCCGGGATGTACTAGCGGGAGTGTCCTACGAGCAGTACTTC.

This clonotype showed up many times. The chain carries TRBV3-1 and TRBJ2-7, with D hard to call. V was shortened by 0 bases and J by 2 bases, with 14 bases between the two germline ends. The CDR3 covers 16 residues. Looked up from germline, CDR1 is LGHDT and CDR2 is YNNKEL (reference sequence). The CDR3 DNA is TGTGCCAGCAGCCAAGATATCACTCACTCAGCCTACGAGCAGTACTTC. Translation gives CASSQDITHSAYEQYF.

Only a few counts were recorded for this clonotype. The genes are TRBV5-1 and TRBJ1-1; D possibly corresponds to TRBD1 (5 bases). The CDR3 extends over 14 amino acids. Germline V gives CDR1 SGHRS, CDR2 YFSETQ. Trimming shortened V by 3 bases and J by 1 base, and 10 bases separated the two germline ends. CDR3 protein: CASSSEGANTEAFF. The CDR3 nucleotides are TGCGCCAGCAGCTCGGAAGGGGCGAACACTGAAGCTTTCTTT.

This clonotype was observed many times. This chain links TRBV2 with TRBJ2-1, with 9 bases matching TRBD2. Germline V gene sequence: CDR1 SNHLY, CDR2 FYNNEI. The CDR3 runs 17 residues. V shed 4 bases and J 5 bases; nucleotides not matched to a gene: 12. CDR3 amino acids: CASSGDLVAGEDNEQFF. As DNA, the CDR3 is TGTGCCAGCAGTGGGGATTTAGTAGCGGGAGAGGACAATGAGCAGTTCTTC.